This T cell receptor beta chain was captured in a study of cytotoxic CD8 clonotypes in ibrutinib-treated CLL. Repertoires were generated with immunoSEQ multiplex PCR, while TCRdb's copy carries only in-frame clones and drops some. The sample yields hundreds of thousands of clones, less than 75% seen once. V dropped 3 bases and J dropped 6 bases, with 9 bases sitting between them. This CDR3 is 13 amino acids long. The germline gives CDR1 SEHNR, CDR2 FQNEAQ (reference sequence). The chain recombines TRBV7-9 with TRBJ2-1; D not resolved. Sequencing used PBMCs, obtained after 24 months of ibrutinib treatment. The receptor was isolated from a human donor with chronic lymphocytic leukemia. The CDR3 DNA reads as TGTGCCAGCAGCTTCGGCAAGGGCAATGAGCAGTTCTTC. Amino acid sequence: CASSFGKGNEQFF.